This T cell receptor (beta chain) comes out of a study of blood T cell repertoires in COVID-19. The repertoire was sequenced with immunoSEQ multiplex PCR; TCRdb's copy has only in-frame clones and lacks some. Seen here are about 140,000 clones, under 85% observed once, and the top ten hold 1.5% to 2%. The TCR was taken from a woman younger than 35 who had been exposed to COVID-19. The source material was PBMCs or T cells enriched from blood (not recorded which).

This CDR3 is CASSFATGGRLGGELFF. The CDR3 region has the DNA TGTGCCAGCAGCTTTGCAACAGGGGGCCGGCTTGGCGGGGAGCTGTTTTTT. The V gene is TRBV7-2, the J gene TRBJ2-2, with 9 bases that match TRBD1. Germline lookup yields CDR1 SGHTA and CDR2 FQGNSA. Trimming removed 3 bases from V and 7 bases from J; junction bases left unmatched: 12. The CDR3 runs 17 residues. The complete variable domain, with remaining parts taken from reference TRBV7-2 and TRBJ2-2, reads GAGVSQSPSNKVTEKGKDVELRCDPISGHTALYWYRQSLGQGLEFLIYFQGNSAPDKSGLPSDRFSAERTGGSVSTLTIQRTQQEDSAVYLCASSFATGGRLGGELFFGEGSRLTVL.